The 3 T cell receptor beta chains given below trace back to one sample, sequenced in a study of T cell changes during pregnancy in multiple sclerosis. Sequencing was performed with immunoSEQ multiplex PCR; in TCRdb, only in-frame clones are kept and a portion is missing. Of 34,000 or so clones in the sample, more than 75% were seen once. The source was peripheral blood, collected in the second trimester of pregnancy. All receptors derive from a female donor in good health, enrolled as a control in a pregnancy study.

The gene calls are TRBV15 and TRBJ2-2, with 7 bases lining up with TRBD2. Germline-derived CDR1 and CDR2 are LNHNV and YYDKDF (reference sequence). CDR3 length equals 15 residues. V was clipped by 8 bases and J by 1 base; unmatched bases: 7. CDR3 residues: CATVNGGRNTGELFF. The CDR3 region has the DNA TGTGCCACCGTCAACGGCGGGAGGAACACCGGGGAGCTGTTTTTT. Looking up the rest from reference TRBV15 and TRBJ2-2 gives the full variable domain: DAMVIQNPRYQVTQFGKPVTLSCSQTLNHNVMYWYQQKSSQAPKLLFHYYDKDFNNEADTPDNFQSRRPNTSFCFLDIRSPGLGDTAMYLCATVNGGRNTGELFFGEGSRLTVL.

This chain uses TRBV5-1 with TRBJ2-5; TRBD2 matches 13 bases. Losses at the gene ends were 4 bases for V and 5 bases for J; bases not matched to a gene: 11. CDR1 and CDR2 from the germline V gene are SGHRS and YFSETQ. This CDR3 has 17 amino acids. DNA of the CDR3: TGCGCCAGCAGCGGCGGGACTAGCGGGAAGCTTGAGGAGACCCAGTACTTC. It codes for CASSGGTSGKLEETQYF.

The V gene is TRBV5-1, the J gene TRBJ1-1; D perhaps matches TRBD1 (6 bases). CDR1 is SGHRS, CDR2 YFSETQ, per germline. The V end was cut by 0 bases, the J end by 4 bases, with 19 bases between. CDR3 length: 17 amino acids. CDR3 sequence reads: CASSLAARGGRGTEAFF. In DNA, the CDR3 is TGCGCCAGCAGCTTGGCTGCCCGGGGGGGCCGTGGCACTGAAGCTTTCTTT. Together with reference TRBV5-1 and TRBJ1-1, the CDR3 gives the full variable domain: KAGVTQTPRYLIKTRGQQVTLSCSPISGHRSVSWYQQTPGQGLQFLFEYFSETQRNKGNFPGRFSGRQFSNSRSEMNVSTLELGDSALYLCASSLAARGGRGTEAFFGQGTRLTVV.